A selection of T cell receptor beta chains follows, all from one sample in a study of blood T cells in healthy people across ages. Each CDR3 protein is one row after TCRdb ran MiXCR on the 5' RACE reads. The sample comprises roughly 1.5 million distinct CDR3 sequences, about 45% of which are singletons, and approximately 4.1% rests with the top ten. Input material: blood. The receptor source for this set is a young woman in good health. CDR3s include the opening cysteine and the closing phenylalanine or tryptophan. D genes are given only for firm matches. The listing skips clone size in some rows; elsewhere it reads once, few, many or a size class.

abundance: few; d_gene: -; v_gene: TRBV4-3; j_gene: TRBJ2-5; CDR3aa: CASSQERGGTQYF; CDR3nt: TGCGCCAGCAGCCAAGAAAGAGGAGGGACCCAGTACTTC
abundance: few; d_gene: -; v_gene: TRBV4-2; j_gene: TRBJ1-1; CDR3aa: CASSQSLGNTEAFF; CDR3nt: TGTGCCAGCAGCCAGAGCCTAGGGAACACTGAAGCTTTCTTT
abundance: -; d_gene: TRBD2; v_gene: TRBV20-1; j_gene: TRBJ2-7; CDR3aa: CSARTAGGRFQKQYF; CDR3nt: TGCAGTGCTAGGACTGCGGGGGGCAGGTTTCAGAAGCAGTACTTC
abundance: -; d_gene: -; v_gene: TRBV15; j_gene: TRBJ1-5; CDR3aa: CATSRDTGEYQPQHF; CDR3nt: TGTGCCACCAGCAGAGATACAGGAGAATATCAGCCCCAGCATTTT
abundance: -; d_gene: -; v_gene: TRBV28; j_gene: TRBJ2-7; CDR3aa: CASSFGRGFSYEQYF; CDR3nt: TGTGCCAGCAGTTTCGGCAGGGGTTTCTCCTACGAGCAGTACTTC
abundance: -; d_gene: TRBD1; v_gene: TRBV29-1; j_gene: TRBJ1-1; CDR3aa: CSVLYRGREGTEAFF; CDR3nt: TGCAGCGTCTTGTACAGGGGGCGGGAGGGCACTGAAGCTTTCTTT
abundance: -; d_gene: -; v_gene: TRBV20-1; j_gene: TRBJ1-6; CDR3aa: CSASRAGDSPLHF; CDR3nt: TGCAGTGCTAGTCGGGCTGGGGATTCACCCCTCCACTTT
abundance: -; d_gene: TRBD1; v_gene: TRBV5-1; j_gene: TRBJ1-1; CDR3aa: CASSPGTGAKAFF; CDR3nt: TGCGCCAGCAGCCCCGGGACAGGGGCAAAAGCTTTCTTT
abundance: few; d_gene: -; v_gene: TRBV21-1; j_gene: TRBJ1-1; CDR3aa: CASSGPGELSTEAFF; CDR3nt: TGTGCCAGCAGTGGGCCAGGGGAGTTGAGCACTGAAGCTTTCTTT
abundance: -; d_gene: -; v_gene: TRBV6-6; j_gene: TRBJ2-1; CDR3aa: CASSYTAGGSYNEQFF; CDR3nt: TGTGCCAGCAGTTACACGGCCGGGGGATCGTACAATGAGCAGTTCTTC
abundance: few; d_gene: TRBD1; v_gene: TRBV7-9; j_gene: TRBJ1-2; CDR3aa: CASSHTGTGEHGYTF; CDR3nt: TGTGCCAGCAGCCACACCGGGACAGGGGAACATGGCTACACCTTC
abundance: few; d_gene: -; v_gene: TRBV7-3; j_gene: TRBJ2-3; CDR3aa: CASSLIDGVTDTQYF; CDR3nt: TGTGCCAGCAGCTTAATCGATGGGGTGACAGATACGCAGTATTTT
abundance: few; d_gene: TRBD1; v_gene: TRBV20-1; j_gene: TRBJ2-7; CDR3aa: CSARSLTGPSYEQYF; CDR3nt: TGCAGTGCTAGATCCCTGACAGGGCCTTCCTACGAGCAGTACTTC
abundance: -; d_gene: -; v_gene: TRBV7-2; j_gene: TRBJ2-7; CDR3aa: CASSLEGTGDGEQYF; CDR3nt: TGTGCCAGCAGCTTAGAGGGGACGGGGGACGGCGAGCAGTACTTC
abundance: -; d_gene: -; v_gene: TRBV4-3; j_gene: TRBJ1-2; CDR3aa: CASSQEAGTGLNYGYTF; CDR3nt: TGCGCCAGCAGCCAAGAGGCCGGGACCGGTCTTAACTATGGCTACACCTTC
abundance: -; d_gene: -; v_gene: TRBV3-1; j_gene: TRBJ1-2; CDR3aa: CASSQDPPSYGHTF; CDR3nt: TGTGCCAGCAGCCAAGATCCCCCCAGCTATGGCCACACCTTC
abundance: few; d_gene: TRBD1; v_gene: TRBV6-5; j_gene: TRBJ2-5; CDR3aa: CASSFGTGVETQYF; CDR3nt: TGTGCCAGCAGTTTCGGGACAGGGGTAGAGACCCAGTACTTC
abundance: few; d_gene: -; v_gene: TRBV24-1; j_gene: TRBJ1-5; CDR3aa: CATSDDSNQPQHF; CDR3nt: TGTGCCACCAGTGATGACAGCAATCAGCCCCAGCATTTT
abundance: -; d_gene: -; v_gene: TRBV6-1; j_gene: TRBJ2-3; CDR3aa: CASSTIRGSTDTQYF; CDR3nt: TGTGCCAGCAGTACTATCCGAGGCAGCACAGATACGCAGTATTTT
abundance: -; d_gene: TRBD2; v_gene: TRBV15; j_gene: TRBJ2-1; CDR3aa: CATSREGLGSYNEQFF; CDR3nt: TGTGCCACCAGCAGAGAGGGACTAGGCTCCTACAATGAGCAGTTCTTC
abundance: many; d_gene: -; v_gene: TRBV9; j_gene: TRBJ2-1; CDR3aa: CASSETGSSYNEQFF; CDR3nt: TGTGCCAGCAGCGAAACAGGGAGCTCCTACAATGAGCAGTTCTTC
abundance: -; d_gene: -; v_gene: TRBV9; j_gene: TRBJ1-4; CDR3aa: CASSPGLGSVGEKLFF; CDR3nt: TGTGCCAGCAGCCCCGGTTTAGGTAGCGTTGGTGAAAAACTGTTTTTT